The 23 T cell receptor beta chains given below trace back to one sample, sequenced in a study of prognosis after radiotherapy for stage I lung cancer (TCRdb year 2021). Sequencing was carried out with an Illumina HiSeq 3000. Two rounds of multiplex PCR were performed to amplify the TCR beta CDR3 region from genomic DNA. In the first round of PCR, primers specific to each TRBV and TRBJ gene were used, and the primer sequences are filed in Chinese patent CN105087789A. The public reads were run again by TCRdb, first through fastp at Q25 and then through MiXCR, and only productive beta chains were kept. Each entry is one CDR3 protein sequence, shown with its most common DNA and genes. Counted in this sample were more than 15,000 distinct CDR3 sequences; roughly 45% of them appeared once. The leading ten clones occupy less than 50% of the sample. Source: PBMCs, taken before or after stereotactic body radiation therapy (not recorded which). The receptors here all came from a donor over 45 with non-small cell lung cancer.

The chain couples TRBV20-1 to TRBJ2-6; D call uncertain. V lost 6 bases, J lost 0 bases, and 9 bases lay in between. This CDR3 region has 14 residues. The V gene's germline CDR1 is DFQATT and CDR2 SNEGSKA (reference sequence). The CDR3 DNA reads as TGCAGTGCCCCGCCGAACTCTGGGGCCAACGTCCTGACTTTC. Residues: CSAPPNSGANVLTF.

As to this clonotype: This sequence is one base from a far larger clone and is likely a read error. The CDR3: CASSYGQSPPYEQCF. The DNA for the CDR3 is TGTGCCAGCAGTTACGGTCAGAGTCCTCCCTACGAGCAGTGCTTC. The V gene is TRBV6-1, the J gene TRBJ2-7; D is unclear. Germline CDR1 and CDR2: MNHNS and SASEGT. The CDR3 sequence is 15 residues long.

This clonotype was detected once. In this CDR3 the conserved last residue, phenylalanine or tryptophan, is missing, so a read error is likely. The chain employs TRBV20-1 and TRBJ2-3; D call uncertain. Germline CDR1 and CDR2: DFQATT and SNEGSKA (reference sequence). The CDR3 is 15 amino acids. V lost 7 bases and J 1 base, leaving 18 bases between the germline ends. The CDR3 DNA reads TGCAGTGATTTACAACTCCACTCCGGCACAGATACGCAGTATATT. Its translation is CSDLQLHSGTDTQYI.

Comment on this clonotype: This sequence may be a read error, since a much larger clone differs from it by one base. The chain links TRBV7-2 to TRBJ2-5; TRBD1 matches 7 bases. The junction had 22 bases not matched to a gene; V was cut back by 5 bases and J by 13 bases. This CDR3 comprises 16 residues. Germline-derived CDR1 and CDR2 are SGHTA and FQGNSA. The CDR3 loop is CASSPQAGTDAAYRYF. The DNA for the CDR3 is TGTGCCAGCAGCCCGCAGGCCGGGACAGACGCCGCGTACAGGTACTTC.

About this clonotype itself: This may be a read error, as it is one base from a much larger clone. The chain has TRBV14 and TRBJ2-7; no reliable D call. The V gene's germline CDR1 is SGHDN and CDR2 FVKESK. Trimming left V 4 bases short and J 5 bases short, with 12 bases between. This CDR3 spans 13 amino acids. CDR3 region: CASSLQSAHEQYF. The CDR3 nucleotides are TGTGCCAGCAGCCTCCAGAGTGCACACGAGCAGTACTTC. Drawing the rest from reference TRBV14 and TRBJ2-7, the complete variable domain is EAGVTQFPSHSVIEKGQTVTLRCDPISGHDNLYWYRRVMGKEIKFLLHFVKESKQDESGMPNNRFLAERTGGTYSTLKVQPAELEDSGVYFCASSLQSAHEQYFGPGTRLTVT.

This clonotype was seen ten or more times. The J gene is TRBJ1-5, the V gene TRBV2; D perhaps matches TRBD1 (5 bases). Germline V CDR1 and CDR2: SNHLY, FYNNEI. The CDR3 is 13 amino acids. With 4 bases removed from V and 7 bases from J, the gap between germline ends came to 11 bases. The CDR3 loop reads CASSGGLQQPQHF. The CDR3 DNA is TGTGCCAGCAGTGGGGGCCTCCAGCAGCCCCAGCATTTT.

In its sample, this clonotype was seen many times. V usage is TRBV18 and J usage is TRBJ2-7, with 8 bases that match TRBD2. Trimming took 3 bases from V and 4 from J; bases not matched to a gene: 8. CDR1 KGHSH and CDR2 LQKENI come from the germline V gene. This CDR3 region has 15 residues. The CDR3 DNA follows: TGTGCCAGCTCACCGCCGGGGGGGTTAGGGTACGAGCAGTACTTC. Translation gives CASSPPGGLGYEQYF.

This clonotype has ten or more counts. CDR3 in DNA: TGTGCCAGCAGTGAATGGCAGGGACCTAATGAGCAGTTCTTC. This codes for CASSEWQGPNEQFF. The chain uses TRBV25-1 and TRBJ2-1, with D perhaps given as TRBD1 or TRBD2 (5 bases each). The CDR3 loop spans 14 amino acids. Deletions cut 1 base from V and 7 bases from J, with 11 bases between. Germline-derived CDR1 and CDR2 are MGHDK and SYGVNS.

By sample fraction, this clonotype is medium-sized. The gene calls are TRBV11-1 and TRBJ2-7; D uncertain. Germline V lookup: CDR1 SGHAT, CDR2 FQDESV (reference sequence). The V end lost 6 bases, the J end lost 4 bases, and 10 bases lay between the germline ends. CDR3 length: 12 amino acids. CDR3 region: CASSPDLYEQYF. The CDR3, as DNA: TGTGCCAGCAGTCCGGACCTTTACGAGCAGTACTTC.

The chain combines TRBV5-6 with TRBJ1-2, with 8 bases identical to TRBD1. There are 14 residues in the CDR3. V dropped 6 bases and J dropped 3; count of bases not matched to a gene: 7. CDR1 is SGHDT, CDR2 YYEEEE, per germline. The CDR3 DNA sequence: TGTGCCAGCAAACCGGACAGGGTGTACTATGGCTACACCTTC. Encoded protein: CASKPDRVYYGYTF.

This clonotype is a singleton in its sample. The genes are TRBV30 and TRBJ2-7; D gene ambiguous. There are 12 residues in the CDR3. V shed 2 bases and J shed 5 bases, with 10 bases lying between them. The germline gives CDR1 GTSNPN, CDR2 SVGIG (reference sequence). As DNA, the CDR3 is TGTGCCTGGAGTAAAAGACTCAACGAGCAGTACTTC. Its protein is CAWSKRLNEQYF.

The J gene is TRBJ1-5, the V gene TRBV28, with TRBD1 as a possible D gene (6 bases). Germline lookup yields CDR1 MDHEN and CDR2 SYDVKM. The CDR3 is made up of 14 amino acids. Trimming cost V 6 bases and J 2 bases, with 11 bases left between them. The CDR3 region is CASSGGPGNQPQHF. The CDR3 bases are TGTGCCAGCAGCGGGGGCCCAGGCAATCAGCCCCAGCATTTT.

This clonotype occurred many times. This chain uses TRBV6-4 with TRBJ1-6; 7 nucleotides match TRBD1. The CDR3 consists of 14 residues. Germline lookup yields CDR1 MRHNA and CDR2 SNTAGT. V was pared by 6 bases and J by 11 bases, with 10 bases of the junction left unmatched. In DNA form, the CDR3 reads TGTGCCAGCAGGGACGAGGGGGCTTCGGCACCCCTCCACTTT. The encoded protein is CASRDEGASAPLHF.

Details on this clonotype: Possible read error: a much larger clone is one base away. J is TRBJ2-5 and V is TRBV7-2; 11 positions agree with TRBD2. Germline CDR1 and CDR2: SGHTA and FQGNSA. The trim removed 5 bases at V and 5 bases at J, leaving 10 bases unmatched. The CDR3 loop spans 16 amino acids. Here the CDR3 DNA reads TGTGCCAGCAGCATCGGGGCTACTAGCGGGGGTGAGACCCAGTACTTC. This sequence encodes CASSIGATSGGETQYF.

This clonotype showed up many times. V and J are TRBV18 and TRBJ2-1; no clear D. V was cut by 3 bases and J by 2 bases, with 11 bases left in between. CDR1 and CDR2 from the germline V gene are KGHSH and LQKENI. The CDR3 spans 15 residues. The CDR3 loop reads CASSPIGKTYNEQFF. DNA for the CDR3: TGTGCCAGCTCACCGATTGGCAAAACCTACAATGAGCAGTTCTTC. The complete variable domain, with remaining parts taken from reference TRBV18 and TRBJ2-1, reads NAGVMQNPRHLVRRRGQEARLRCSPMKGHSHVYWYRQLPEEGLKFMVYLQKENIIDESGMPKERFSAEFPKEGPSILRIQQVVRGDSAAYFCASSPIGKTYNEQFFGPGTRLTVL.

V gene TRBV7-9 combines with J gene TRBJ2-3; a possible D gene is TRBD2 (5 bases). V was shortened by 1 base and J by 8 bases, with 10 bases between the two germline ends. Germline CDR1 reads SEHNR; CDR2 reads FQNEAQ (reference sequence). The CDR3 is 13 amino acids. CDR3 sequence (DNA): TGTGCCAGCAGCTTAGATGAGGGCTCTACGCAGTATTTT. It codes for CASSLDEGSTQYF.

This clonotype appeared many times. The CDR3 loop is CASSIQRGEQYF. The DNA for the CDR3 is TGTGCCAGTAGTATACAGCGCGGTGAGCAGTACTTC. This chain connects TRBV19 to TRBJ2-7, with D unresolved. This CDR3 is built from 12 residues. The V gene lost 2 bases and the J gene lost 7 bases, with 9 bases spanning the gap. Germline lookup yields CDR1 LNHDA and CDR2 SQIVND (reference sequence).

As for this clonotype: Its ends do not fully match the called genes, so a read error is possible. This sequence joins TRBV6-1 and TRBJ2-3; no clear D. The CDR3 is made up of 14 amino acids. Per the germline V gene, CDR1 is MNHNS and CDR2 is SASEGT. This chain's CDR3 is CVSSPTTGPDTQYF. CDR3 coding DNA: TGTGTCAGCAGTCCTACCACTGGACCAGATACGCAGTATTTT.

In its sample, this clonotype was seen many times. The chain joins TRBV5-1 to TRBJ2-1; TRBD2 matches at 7 bases. Trimming took 4 bases from V and 8 from J; bases not matched to a gene: 12. Germline CDR1 and CDR2: SGHRS and YFSETQ. The CDR3 extends over 15 amino acids. The CDR3 DNA reads TGCGCCAGCAGCCGAGGACTAGATCTGGTCGATGAGCAGTTCTTC. Translation gives CASSRGLDLVDEQFF.

The chain has TRBV3-1 and TRBJ2-2, with 10 bases identical to TRBD2. CDR1 LGHDT and CDR2 YNNKEL come from the germline V gene (reference sequence). The CDR3 extends over 17 amino acids. Trimming at V came to 4 bases and at J to 4 bases, leaving 9 bases not matched to a gene. The DNA for the CDR3 is TGTGCCAGCAGCCTCCCGACTAGCGGGTCAACCACCGGGGAGCTGTTTTTT. It translates to CASSLPTSGSTTGELFF.

As for this clonotype: With only one base between it and a far larger clone, this is likely a read error. CDR3 nucleotides: TGTGCCAGCAACTTGACCGACGCCACCTACGAGCAGTACTTC. Its translation: CASNLTDATYEQYF. The chain recombines TRBV6-1 with TRBJ2-7; no clear D. The germline V gene encodes CDR1 MNHNS and CDR2 SASEGT. V shed 7 bases and J shed 2 bases, with 15 bases lying between them. This CDR3 is 14 amino acids long.

On this clonotype itself: Possible read error: a much larger clone is one base away. This CDR3 fails to terminate in the conserved phenylalanine or tryptophan, so it likely reflects a read error. The chain joins TRBV6-1 to TRBJ1-6; D gene ambiguous. Per germline, CDR1 MNHNS and CDR2 SASEGT. The CDR3 extends over 16 amino acids. The CDR3 region has the DNA TGTGCCAGCAATACCGACCGCGCAACTAGTAATCCACCCCTCCACTTA. Residues: CASNTDRATSNPPLHL.

This clonotype came up many times. CDR3 sequence (DNA): TGTGCCTGGAGTGTACGTGATGAGCAGTTCTTC. Protein: CAWSVRDEQFF. The chain employs TRBV30 and TRBJ2-1; D gene uncertain. Germline CDR1 GTSNPN, CDR2 SVGIG (reference sequence). This CDR3 is 11 amino acids long. Deletions cut 0 bases from V and 8 bases from J, with 5 bases between.